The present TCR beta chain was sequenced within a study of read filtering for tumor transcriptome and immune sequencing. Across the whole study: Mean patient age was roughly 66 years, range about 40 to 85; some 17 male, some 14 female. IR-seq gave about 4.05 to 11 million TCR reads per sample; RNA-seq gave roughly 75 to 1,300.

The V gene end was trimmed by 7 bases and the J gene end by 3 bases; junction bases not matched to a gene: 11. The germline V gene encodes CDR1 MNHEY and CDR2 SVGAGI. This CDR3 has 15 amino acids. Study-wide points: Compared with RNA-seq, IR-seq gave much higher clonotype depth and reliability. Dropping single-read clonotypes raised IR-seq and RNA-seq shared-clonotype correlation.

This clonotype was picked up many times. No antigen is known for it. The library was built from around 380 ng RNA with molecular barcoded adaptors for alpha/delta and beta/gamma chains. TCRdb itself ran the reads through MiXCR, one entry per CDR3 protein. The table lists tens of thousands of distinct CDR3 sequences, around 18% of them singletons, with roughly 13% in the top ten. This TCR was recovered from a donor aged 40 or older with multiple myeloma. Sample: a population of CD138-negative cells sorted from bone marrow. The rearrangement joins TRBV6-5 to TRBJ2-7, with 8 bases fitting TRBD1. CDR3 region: CASTPRDRRIYEQYF. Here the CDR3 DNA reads TGTGCCAGCACCCCCCGGGACAGGAGGATCTACGAGCAGTACTTC.